This T cell receptor (beta chain) emerged from a study of cytomegalovirus exposure and HLA in healthy donors. General observations from the study: There were approximately 150 TCR beta chains listed as cytomegalovirus-associated. Later analysis suggested most CMV-associated TCR beta chains were HLA-restricted. Per published accounts, TCR beta sequences correctly predicted the HLA-A and HLA-B alleles of most subjects. Cytomegalovirus status was reportedly diagnosed by the classifier with high specificity and sensitivity.

After removal of 6 bases from V and 3 bases from J, the junction contained 10 bases not matched to a gene. In germline, CDR1 is MDHEN, CDR2 SYDVKM. CDR3 length: 15 amino acids. A multiplex PCR was run with 60 Vbeta primers and 13 Jbeta primers. Clones were sequenced by immunoSEQ multiplex PCR, and TCRdb holds only the in-frame ones, with some missing. The sample lists more than 110,000 clones, roughly four fifths occurring once. Regarding this clone: Antigen specificity is unknown.

The material sequenced was PBMCs. The rearrangement joins TRBV28 to TRBJ1-1, with 7 bases matching TRBD1. The receptor was derived from a man aged 25 to 40 in good health and CMV-seronegative. CDR3: CASRSTGAGYTEAFF. CDR3 in DNA: TGTGCCAGCAGATCTACAGGGGCCGGGTACACTGAAGCTTTCTTT.